Following are 3 T cell receptor beta chains from one sample sequenced in a study of blood T cell repertoires in COVID-19. Sequencing was performed with immunoSEQ multiplex PCR; in TCRdb, only in-frame clones are kept and a portion is missing. Of around 260,000 clones listed, 91% are singletons. Sample: peripheral blood. The receptors shown here come from a woman in her 30s with COVID-19, enrolled during active disease.

This clone came up a few times. This chain links TRBV5-1 with TRBJ2-6, with 10 bases that match TRBD1. This CDR3 spans 19 amino acids. The ends lost 2 bases at V and 0 bases at J; junction bases unmatched: 8. Germline lookup yields CDR1 SGHRS and CDR2 YFSETQ. Written as DNA, the CDR3 is TGCGCCAGCAGCTTTTACTCGACAGGGGGCCACTCTGGGGCCAACGTCCTGACTTTC. It yields the protein CASSFYSTGGHSGANVLTF. The entire variable domain, with the rest obtained from reference TRBV5-1 and TRBJ2-6, is as follows: KAGVTQTPRYLIKTRGQQVTLSCSPISGHRSVSWYQQTPGQGLQFLFEYFSETQRNKGNFPGRFSGRQFSNSRSEMNVSTLELGDSALYLCASSFYSTGGHSGANVLTFGAGSRLTVL.

This chain connects TRBV6-5 to TRBJ1-5, with 10 positions matching TRBD1. Per germline, CDR1 MNHEY and CDR2 SVGAGI. The CDR3 is 14 amino acids. V shed 6 bases, J shed 7 bases, and the junction held 6 bases outside the gene matches. The CDR3: CASSHGQGGQPQHF. CDR3 in DNA: TGTGCCAGCAGCCACGGACAGGGGGGACAGCCCCAGCATTTT.

The CDR3 sequence is CASSLGLAEASYNEQFF. CDR3 coding DNA: TGCGCCAGCAGCTTGGGACTAGCGGAGGCCTCCTACAATGAGCAGTTCTTC. This chain links TRBV5-1 with TRBJ2-1; TRBD2 aligns across 9 bases. Trimming at V came to 0 bases and at J to 0 bases, leaving 4 bases not matched to a gene. The CDR3 length is 17 residues. Germline V gene lookup returns CDR1 SGHRS and CDR2 YFSETQ. The complete variable domain, with remaining parts taken from reference TRBV5-1 and TRBJ2-1, reads KAGVTQTPRYLIKTRGQQVTLSCSPISGHRSVSWYQQTPGQGLQFLFEYFSETQRNKGNFPGRFSGRQFSNSRSEMNVSTLELGDSALYLCASSLGLAEASYNEQFFGPGTRLTVL.